This TCR beta chain comes out of a study of T cell responses to AZD1222 COVID-19 vaccine. Overall study results and limits: Sampled repertoires all dated from after the peak T cell response. The study found vaccine-associated CD4 TCRs spanning spike, dominant at 160-218 and 743-854. Most donors were white British and more were female, and clonal diversity was possibly underestimated.

With V trimmed by 4 bases and J by 8 bases, 11 bases remained unmatched. The CDR3 is 16 amino acids. The germline gives CDR1 MGHRA, CDR2 YSYEKL. In regard to this clone: Its target is unknown.

Libraries were prepared by immunoSEQ multiplex PCR; TCRdb keeps only in-frame clonotypes and omits some of them. The sample carries approximately 110,000 clones, about nine tenths recorded once. Source: peripheral blood, taken 28 days after the second AZD1222 dose. The chain uses TRBV4-1 and TRBJ2-1, with 10 nucleotides matching TRBD1. The sequence came from an adult who received the AZD1222 COVID-19 vaccine. The CDR3 DNA follows: TGCGCCAGCAGCCTAAGAGCCGGACAGGGGGTTTATGAGCAGTTCTTC. It yields the protein CASSLRAGQGVYEQFF.